These T cell receptor beta chains were read from a single sample in a study of cytomegalovirus exposure and HLA in healthy donors. Libraries were prepared by immunoSEQ multiplex PCR; TCRdb keeps only in-frame clonotypes and omits some of them. Here the sample spans 110,000 to 150,000 clones, 75% to 85% being singletons. Sequenced sample: PBMCs. These receptors were collected from a middle-aged man in good health and CMV-seronegative. The CDR3 runs from the conserved cysteine through the conserved F or W. D genes are given only for firm matches. Size is omitted from some rows. Given values are once, few, many or a class for expanded clones.

D: .; J: TRBJ1-1; size: .; V: TRBV5-1; DNA: TGCGCCAGCAGCACTCTACAGGGAGTGAACACTGAAGCTTTCTTT; CDR3: CASSTLQGVNTEAFF
D: TRBD1; J: TRBJ2-2; size: .; V: TRBV6-1; DNA: TGTGCCAGCAGTAGGACAGGGTCGAACACCGGGGAGCTGTTTTTT; CDR3: CASSRTGSNTGELFF
D: .; J: TRBJ2-2; size: .; V: TRBV6-1; DNA: TGTGCCAGCAGTGCATACAGGGACACCGGGGAGCTGTTTTTT; CDR3: CASSAYRDTGELFF
D: TRBD1; J: TRBJ1-4; size: .; V: TRBV6-5; DNA: TGTGCCAGCAGAACAGGGGTCGGGACTGAAAAACTGTTTTTT; CDR3: CASRTGVGTEKLFF
D: .; J: TRBJ2-1; size: .; V: TRBV11-2; DNA: TGTGCCAGCAGCTCGGGTGGTGGGGCGAGTGGCTACAATGAGCAGTTCTTC; CDR3: CASSSGGGASGYNEQFF
D: .; J: TRBJ2-4; size: .; V: TRBV5-6; DNA: TGTGCCAGCAGCTTGGGACTAGCCAAAAACATTCAGTACTTC; CDR3: CASSLGLAKNIQYF
D: .; J: TRBJ1-1; size: .; V: TRBV14; DNA: TGTGCCAGCAGCCTCTCACAGGGTATGAGCACTGAAGCTTTCTTT; CDR3: CASSLSQGMSTEAFF
D: TRBD2; J: TRBJ2-2; size: .; V: TRBV2; DNA: TGTGCCAGCAGTGAGAGCGGGGTTGGCGGGGAGCTGTTTTTT; CDR3: CASSESGVGGELFF
D: .; J: TRBJ1-4; size: .; V: TRBV18; DNA: TGTGCCAGCTCACCACCAAGCTCGAGTGAAAAACTGTTTTTT; CDR3: CASSPPSSSEKLFF
D: TRBD1; J: TRBJ2-2; size: .; V: TRBV2; DNA: TGTGCCAGCAGTGTCAGACAGGGGGCCCCCGGGGAGCTGTTTTTT; CDR3: CASSVRQGAPGELFF
D: TRBD1; J: TRBJ1-1; size: .; V: TRBV10-1; DNA: TGCGCCAGCACATCGGGACAGGGGCCTGGGGCTGAAGCTTTCTTT; CDR3: CASTSGQGPGAEAFF
D: .; J: TRBJ1-6; size: .; V: TRBV5-1; DNA: TGCGCCAGCAGCTTGTCGGAGAATTCACCCCTCCACTTT; CDR3: CASSLSENSPLHF
D: .; J: TRBJ1-1; size: few; V: TRBV5-8; DNA: TGTGCCAGCAGCAGTGGGGGGAGGACTGAAGCTTTCTTT; CDR3: CASSSGGRTEAFF
D: TRBD1; J: TRBJ1-2; size: few; V: TRBV25-1; DNA: TGTGCCAGCAGTGCTACAGGGGGCAGAGTCTATGGCTACACCTTC; CDR3: CASSATGGRVYGYTF
D: TRBD2; J: TRBJ2-1; size: .; V: TRBV11-2; DNA: TGTGCCAGCAGCTCCGAGCGGGGGGGCAATGAGCAGTTCTTC; CDR3: CASSSERGGNEQFF
D: TRBD1; J: TRBJ1-4; size: .; V: TRBV5-4; DNA: TGTGCCAGCAGCTTGGGACAGGGGAACGAAAAACTGTTTTTT; CDR3: CASSLGQGNEKLFF
D: .; J: TRBJ2-3; size: .; V: TRBV28; DNA: TGTGCCAGCAGTGGCTCGGGGGTGGGGGAGACAGATACGCAGTATTTT; CDR3: CASSGSGVGETDTQYF
D: .; J: TRBJ2-5; size: .; V: TRBV7-3; DNA: TGTGCCAGCAGCTCGGGCCCAGGGAAGACCCAGTACTTC; CDR3: CASSSGPGKTQYF
D: .; J: TRBJ1-1; size: .; V: TRBV15; DNA: TGTGCCACCAGCAGAGCCGCAGTAACGAACACTGAAGCTTTCTTT; CDR3: CATSRAAVTNTEAFF
D: .; J: TRBJ1-1; size: .; V: TRBV11-2; DNA: TGTGCCAGCAGCTTAGATCGGGGAATGAACACTGAAGCTTTCTTT; CDR3: CASSLDRGMNTEAFF
D: .; J: TRBJ1-1; size: .; V: TRBV28; DNA: TGTGCCAGCGGGGAGGACACTGAAGCTTTCTTT; CDR3: CASGEDTEAFF
D: TRBD1; J: TRBJ1-6; size: .; V: TRBV2; DNA: TGTGCCAGCAGCGTCGGACAGGGAAGCGGGGGGAATTCACCCCTCCACTTT; CDR3: CASSVGQGSGGNSPLHF
D: .; J: TRBJ1-5; size: .; V: TRBV12-5; DNA: TGTGCTAGTGGCCTAGACAGAAGCAATCAGCCCCAGCATTTT; CDR3: CASGLDRSNQPQHF
D: TRBD1; J: TRBJ1-5; size: .; V: TRBV4-1; DNA: TGCGCCAGCAGCCAAGGCTTTACAGGGGTCTTTTGGAATCAGCCCCAGCATTTT; CDR3: CASSQGFTGVFWNQPQHF
D: .; J: TRBJ2-5; size: .; V: TRBV5-1; DNA: TGCGCCAGCAGCTTCAATTCAGGGGAGAAGACCCAGTACTTC; CDR3: CASSFNSGEKTQYF
D: .; J: TRBJ1-3; size: .; V: TRBV28; DNA: TGTGCCAGCAGTCCCCTAACTTCTGGAAACACCATATATTTT; CDR3: CASSPLTSGNTIYF
D: .; J: TRBJ1-1; size: .; V: TRBV30; DNA: TGTGCCTGGAGTGTAAACAGGAACACTGAAGCTTTCTTT; CDR3: CAWSVNRNTEAFF
D: TRBD2; J: TRBJ2-3; size: .; V: TRBV19; DNA: TGTGCCAGTAGTATCTCGACTAGCGGGGGGCAAGATACGCAGTATTTT; CDR3: CASSISTSGGQDTQYF
D: TRBD2; J: TRBJ2-5; size: .; V: TRBV10-1; DNA: TGCGCCAGCAGTGAGTCGGGGAGGGAGGAGACCCAGTACTTC; CDR3: CASSESGREETQYF
D: .; J: TRBJ2-7; size: .; V: TRBV5-1; DNA: TGCGCCAGCAGCTTGGGTATCAGCGCCTACGAGCAGTACTTC; CDR3: CASSLGISAYEQYF
D: .; J: TRBJ1-4; size: .; V: TRBV5-1; DNA: TGCGCCAGCAGCCGGGGGGGCAGACTAATTGCAACTAATGAAAAACTGTTTTTT; CDR3: CASSRGGRLIATNEKLFF
D: .; J: TRBJ2-1; size: .; V: TRBV7-2; DNA: TGTGCCAGCAGCCTATGGACTATAGGCCAAGATGAGCAGTTCTTC; CDR3: CASSLWTIGQDEQFF
D: .; J: TRBJ1-4; size: once; V: TRBV6-5; DNA: TGTGCCAGCAGTAGGGGTTTCGGGGGAAAAAAACTGTTTTTT; CDR3: CASSRGFGGKKLFF
D: TRBD1; J: TRBJ1-3; size: .; V: TRBV9; DNA: TGTGCCAGCAGCGCCGACAGGGGGTGGGAAAACACCATATATTTT; CDR3: CASSADRGWENTIYF
D: TRBD1; J: TRBJ1-2; size: .; V: TRBV19; DNA: TGTGCCAGTAGTACCCCCGGGACAGGGAGGTCCAACTATGGCTACACCTTC; CDR3: CASSTPGTGRSNYGYTF
D: .; J: TRBJ1-6; size: .; V: TRBV19; DNA: TGTGCCAGTAACATCCCGAATTCACCCCTCCACTTT; CDR3: CASNIPNSPLHF
D: .; J: TRBJ1-1; size: .; V: TRBV29-1; DNA: TGCAGCGCCTCTCCTAAGTTGAACACTGAAGCTTTCTTT; CDR3: CSASPKLNTEAFF
D: .; J: TRBJ2-5; size: few; V: TRBV9; DNA: TGTGCCAGCAGCCCCCAGACAGGACTCTGGGAGACCCAGTACTTC; CDR3: CASSPQTGLWETQYF
D: .; J: TRBJ1-1; size: .; V: TRBV18; DNA: TGTGCCAGCTCACCTCAGGAAGGAATGAACACTGAAGCTTTCTTT; CDR3: CASSPQEGMNTEAFF
D: .; J: TRBJ2-3; size: .; V: TRBV10-1; DNA: TGCGCCAGCAGTGTAGTCGGGTCGCTAGGCACAGATACGCAGTATTTT; CDR3: CASSVVGSLGTDTQYF
D: TRBD2; J: TRBJ2-3; size: .; V: TRBV28; DNA: TGTGCCAGCGCTAGCGGGGGGGCTTCAGATACGCAGTATTTT; CDR3: CASASGGASDTQYF
D: .; J: TRBJ1-5; size: .; V: TRBV12-5; DNA: TGTGCTAGTGGTCCCCAAAGTTGGGCAGACAATCAGCCCCAGCATTTT; CDR3: CASGPQSWADNQPQHF
D: TRBD1; J: TRBJ1-5; size: .; V: TRBV6-1; DNA: TGTGCCAGCAGTGAAGCTAGGGGACAGCCTAATCAGCCCCAGCATTTT; CDR3: CASSEARGQPNQPQHF
D: TRBD2; J: TRBJ2-4; size: few; V: TRBV7-2; DNA: TGTGCCAGCAGCTTAGCCACGGGGGGGCCCGCCAAAAACATTCAGTACTTC; CDR3: CASSLATGGPAKNIQYF
D: TRBD2; J: TRBJ2-5; size: .; V: TRBV2; DNA: TGTGCCAGCAGTGACCCTTCGCGGGGGGATTTAACGTACTTC; CDR3: CASSDPSRGDLTYF
D: TRBD1; J: TRBJ2-7; size: .; V: TRBV27; DNA: TGTGCCAGCAGTACCCTGGGGACAGCCTACGAGCAGTACTTC; CDR3: CASSTLGTAYEQYF
D: .; J: TRBJ2-3; size: .; V: TRBV9; DNA: TGTGCCAGCAGCGTAGGGGGCAGACCAGATACGCAGTATTTT; CDR3: CASSVGGRPDTQYF
D: TRBD2; J: TRBJ2-3; size: .; V: TRBV7-3; DNA: TGTGCCAGCAGCTCCCGACTAGCGACCACAGATACGCAGTATTTT; CDR3: CASSSRLATTDTQYF
D: TRBD2; J: TRBJ2-7; size: .; V: TRBV6-5; DNA: TGTGCCAGCAGTGCGCGGGGGGAGGGCGAGCAGTACTTC; CDR3: CASSARGEGEQYF
D: TRBD1; J: TRBJ2-3; size: .; V: TRBV4-1; DNA: TGCGCCAGCAGCCTAACAGGGGAAACAGATACGCAGTATTTT; CDR3: CASSLTGETDTQYF
D: .; J: TRBJ1-1; size: .; V: TRBV19; DNA: TGTGCCAGTAGTATAGATCGTGGGGGGACCACTGAAGCTTTCTTT; CDR3: CASSIDRGGTTEAFF
D: TRBD1; J: TRBJ1-2; size: .; V: TRBV29-1; DNA: TGCAGCGTATCCGGGACAGACTATGGCTACACCTTC; CDR3: CSVSGTDYGYTF
D: .; J: TRBJ1-4; size: .; V: TRBV28; DNA: TGTGCCAGCAGTTCTATGGAGGTTACGGATGAAAAACTGTTTTTT; CDR3: CASSSMEVTDEKLFF